This T cell receptor beta chain stems from a study of cytomegalovirus exposure and HLA in healthy donors. Study-wide background: An early release of data contained roughly 90 million unique TCRs, which came from HLA-typed donors.

PCR primers comprised 60 Vbeta and 13 Jbeta primers. This table comes from immunoSEQ multiplex PCR, and its TCRdb copy is limited to in-frame clones, with some not included. Among more than 140,000 clones listed, about four fifths were seen once. Worth noting for this clone: What it recognizes is unknown.

Study-wide results and caveats: Some V segments, TRBV6-2 and TRBV6-3 among them, were indistinguishable and were therefore excluded. Sequencing depth roughly uniform across donors was assumed in presence/absence analyses.

The CDR3 runs 14 residues. V trimming: 8 bases; J trimming: 6 bases; junction bases outside the gene matches: 10. Germline lookup yields CDR1 MNHNS and CDR2 SASEGT. The sequenced sample consisted of PBMCs. This clonotype was obtained from a man aged 30-40 years in good health and CMV-seropositive. V and J are TRBV6-1 and TRBJ1-5, with 7 bases that match TRBD1. The CDR3 bases are TGTGCCAGCGTACAGGGGACCTCGAGTCAGCCCCAGCATTTT. Amino acid sequence: CASVQGTSSQPQHF.